One sample yielded the 10 T cell receptor beta chains listed below, sequenced in a study of tumor and adjacent non-tumor tissue in lung cancer (dated by TCRdb to 2016 to 2018). RNA was isolated from bulk, unsorted tissue, and RNA quality was assessed with a NanoDrop ND-1000 and an Agilent 2100. The library was obtained by multiplex PCR. Sequencing relied on an Illumina HiSeq 2500. Following protocols modified from ARM-PCR, the researchers constructed TCRbeta libraries through three rounds of nested PCR with primers (Table S4). TCRdb passed the public sequencing reads through fastp at Q25 and MiXCR, retaining productive beta sequences. Duplicate CDR3 protein sequences are folded into a single record with the most common DNA and genes. Here the sample has around 70,000 distinct CDR3 sequences; roughly 60% occur a single time. Just over 20% of the sample rests with the top ten. Sequenced sample: lung tumor tissue. Receptors originate from a man between 50 and 59 years old with non-small cell lung cancer.

The sample holds many counts of this clonotype. The rearrangement joins TRBV11-2 to TRBJ2-5; 12 bases align to TRBD1. The CDR3 is 16 amino acids. V was clipped by 5 bases and J by 6 bases; unmatched bases: 10. Germline V gives CDR1 SGHAT, CDR2 FQNNGV. CDR3 protein: CASSIGTGGIPKTQYF. CDR3 nucleotides: TGTGCCAGCAGCATAGGGACAGGGGGCATACCCAAGACCCAGTACTTC.

This clonotype was observed at least ten times. This chain uses TRBV7-9 with TRBJ1-2; possibly TRBD1 for D (5 bases). Per germline, CDR1 SEHNR and CDR2 FQNEAQ (reference sequence). The CDR3 is made up of 13 amino acids. V lost 1 base to trimming and J lost 8 bases, with 11 bases between them. CDR3 DNA: TGTGCCAGCAGCTTAGATGGGGGAGGCGGCTACACCTTC. Protein product: CASSLDGGGGYTF. Using reference TRBV7-9 and TRBJ1-2 for the parts outside the CDR3, the full variable domain is DTGVSQNPRHKITKRGQNVTFRCDPISEHNRLYWYRQTLGQGPEFLTYFQNEAQLEKSRLLSDRFSAERPKGSFSTLEIQRTEQGDSAMYLCASSLDGGGGYTFGSGTRLTVV.

The V and J genes are TRBV11-2 and TRBJ2-3, with 8 positions matching TRBD1. Germline values: CDR1 SGHAT, CDR2 FQNNGV. The CDR3 length is 16 residues. The V segment lost 5 bases and the J segment 0 bases; nucleotides outside the gene matches: 7. The CDR3 protein is CASSPQGAHSTDTQYF. The CDR3 DNA is TGTGCCAGCAGCCCCCAGGGGGCGCATAGCACAGATACGCAGTATTTT. Full variable domain (missing parts from reference TRBV11-2 and TRBJ2-3): EAGVAQSPRYKIIEKRQSVAFWCNPISGHATLYWYQQILGQGPKLLIQFQNNGVVDDSQLPKDRFSAERLKGVDSTLKIQPAKLEDSAVYLCASSPQGAHSTDTQYFGPGTRLTVL.

This clonotype was seen once. Here the CDR3 omits its conserved ending phenylalanine or tryptophan, so a read error is the likely source. This sequence joins TRBV4-2 and TRBJ2-1; D tentatively fits TRBD1 or TRBD2 (5 bases each). CDR3 length: 17 residues. The V end was cut by 4 bases, the J end by 4 bases, with 20 bases between. Germline CDR1 LGHNA, CDR2 YNFKEQ. This CDR3 reads CASSLQGANGVYNEQFL. In DNA, the CDR3 is TGTGCCAGCAGCCTCCAAGGGGCTAACGGGGTGTACAATGAGCAGTTCTTA.

In the case of this clonotype: This may be a read error, as it is one base from a much larger clone. The chain couples TRBV6-6 to TRBJ2-5; D is uncertain. CDR1 MNHNY and CDR2 SVGAGI come from the germline V gene (reference sequence). CDR3 length: 12 residues. CDR3 residues: CASSVAQGTQYF. CDR3 coding DNA: TGTGCCAGCAGTGTTGCCCAAGGGACCCAGTACTTC.

The J gene is TRBJ2-7, the V gene TRBV5-1, with D tentatively TRBD1 (6 bases). V was cut by 2 bases and J by 4 bases, with 16 bases left in between. The CDR3 covers 15 residues. The germline V gene has CDR1 SGHRS and CDR2 YFSETQ. The chain's CDR3 is CASSFAGRDMYEQYF. CDR3 nucleotides: TGCGCCAGCAGCTTTGCCGGCCGGGACATGTACGAGCAGTACTTC.

The chain joins TRBV29-1 to TRBJ2-7; the D is unclear. CDR3 length: 11 amino acids. Per germline, CDR1 SQVTM and CDR2 ANQGSEA. For the CDR3, the DNA is TGCAACGCAATGACAAGGGTCGAGCAGTACTTC. This translates into CNAMTRVEQYF.

This clonotype is termed medium-sized. The chain employs TRBV10-1 and TRBJ2-2; no clear D. The CDR3 contains 14 residues. V was cut by 4 bases and J by 1 base, with 7 bases left in between. From germline, CDR1 is WNHNN and CDR2 SYGVQD (reference sequence). CDR3 amino acids: CASSGGVNTGELFF. CDR3 nucleotides: TGCGCCAGCAGTGGAGGAGTGAACACCGGGGAGCTGTTTTTT.

V gene TRBV10-3 combines with J gene TRBJ1-2; D ambiguous. The CDR3 length is 11 residues. Germline loops: CDR1 ENHRY, CDR2 SYGVKD. CDR3 protein: CVTSVGYGYTF. The CDR3 DNA is TGTGTCACCAGTGTAGGGTATGGCTACACCTTC.

In regard to this clonotype: This may be a read error, as it is one base from a much larger clone. The V gene is TRBV20-1, the J gene TRBJ1-5, with 9 bases that match TRBD1. CDR3 length equals 13 residues. Germline V lookup: CDR1 DFQATT, CDR2 SNEGSKA (reference sequence). The CDR3 is CNATDRGGQPQHF. The CDR3 DNA reads as TGCAATGCAACGGACAGGGGAGGTCAGCCCCAGCATTTT.